This T cell receptor beta chain was found in a study of graft-versus-host responses after intestinal transplantation. As for the study in general: All recipients were given anti-thymocyte globulin induction, and tacrolimus and steroids were then administered for 2 to 3 years.

The CDR3 contains 14 residues. CDR1 and CDR2 (germline): SGDLS, YYNGEE. The V end was cut by 0 bases, the J end by 2 bases, with 7 bases between. Grafts had their tissue processed, releasing intraepithelial and lamina propria lymphocytes. Generated by immunoSEQ multiplex PCR, the TCRdb table keeps only in-frame clones and is missing some. Among about 14,000 clones listed, about 67% were seen once. About this clone itself: Its antigen is still unknown.

General study findings and limits: Allografts of patients with graft-donor T cell macrochimerism showed high graft-versus-host to host-versus-graft clone ratios. Early HvG declines after transplant were associated with peak circulating GvH clone levels.

The V gene is TRBV9, the J gene TRBJ2-3; D not certain. Here the sequenced sample was ileum tissue, taken 16 days after intestinal transplant. The clonotype originates from a human patient who received an intestinal transplant, so some T cells may come from the graft donor. The CDR3 reads CASSVVSYTDTQYF. DNA of the CDR3: TGTGCCAGCAGCGTAGTGAGTTACACAGATACGCAGTATTTT.